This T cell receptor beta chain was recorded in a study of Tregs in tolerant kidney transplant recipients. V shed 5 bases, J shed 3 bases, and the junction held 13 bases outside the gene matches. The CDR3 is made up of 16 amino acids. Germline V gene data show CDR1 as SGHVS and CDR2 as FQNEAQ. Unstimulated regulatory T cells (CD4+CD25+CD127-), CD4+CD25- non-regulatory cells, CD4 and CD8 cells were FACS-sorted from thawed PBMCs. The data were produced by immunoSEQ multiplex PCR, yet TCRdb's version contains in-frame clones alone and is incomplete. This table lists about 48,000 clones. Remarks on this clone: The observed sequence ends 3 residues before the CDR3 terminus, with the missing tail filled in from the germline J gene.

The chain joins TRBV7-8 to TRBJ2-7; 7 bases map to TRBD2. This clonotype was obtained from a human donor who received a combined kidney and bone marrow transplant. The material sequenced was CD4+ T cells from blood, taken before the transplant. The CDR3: CASSGSSSGLHYEQYF. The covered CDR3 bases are TGTGCCAGCAGCGGGTCAAGTAGCGGGCTACACTACGAG.